The rows below give T cell receptor beta chains drawn from one sample of a study of radiation and T cells in renal cell carcinoma. The method was immunoSEQ multiplex PCR; TCRdb's version includes in-frame clones alone and lacks a portion of them. In the table there are about 150,000 clones, 80% to 90% of which are singletons. The material sequenced was blood, taken from a patient whose treatment included radiotherapy and nephrectomy. The source of these receptors is a woman between 50 and 59 years old with renal cell carcinoma. Each CDR3 is given with its conserved first and last residue. A D gene is named only where the DNA matches it firmly. Not all rows give a size; the values are once, few, many and, for expanded clones, a class.

j_call	d_call	clone_size	v_call	cdr3_aa	cdr3_nt
TRBJ1-1	TRBD1	NA	TRBV5-1	CASSFGQASFEAFF	TGCGCCAGCAGCTTCGGACAGGCCAGCTTTGAAGCTTTCTTT
TRBJ1-5	TRBD1	NA	TRBV15	CATSKDTDRGNQPQHF	TGTGCCACCAGCAAAGACACAGACAGGGGGAATCAGCCCCAGCATTTT
TRBJ1-4	NA	NA	TRBV6-1	CASSEQRGNEKLFF	TGTGCCAGCAGTGAACAACGGGGGAACGAAAAACTGTTTTTT
TRBJ1-1	NA	NA	TRBV5-1	CASSPGVREAFF	TGCGCCAGCAGCCCTGGAGTCCGGGAGGCTTTCTTT
TRBJ1-6	NA	NA	TRBV7-2	CASSLARFGRPGALHF	TGTGCCAGCAGCTTAGCGAGGTTTGGCCGACCGGGTGCCCTCCACTTT
TRBJ2-5	TRBD2	NA	TRBV5-1	CASSLESGGTMGTQYF	TGCGCCAGCAGCTTGGAAAGCGGGGGGACCATGGGGACCCAGTACTTC
TRBJ1-5	NA	NA	TRBV15	CATSRVPYRGGISSNQPQHF	TGTGCCACCAGCAGAGTACCCTATCGAGGGGGGATAAGTAGCAATCAGCCCCAGCATTTT
TRBJ2-7	NA	NA	TRBV5-1	CASSLDTYNSYEQYF	TGCGCCAGCAGCTTGGACACGTACAATTCCTACGAGCAGTACTTC
TRBJ2-2	NA	NA	TRBV5-4	CASSLLTGPGIGELFF	TGTGCCAGCAGCTTACTTACGGGGCCCGGGATCGGGGAGCTGTTTTTT
TRBJ1-6	NA	NA	TRBV23-1	CASSSGLSPLHF	TGCGCCAGCTCATCAGGACTCTCACCCCTCCACTTT
TRBJ1-5	NA	NA	TRBV6-6	CASTTQGKSQPQHF	TGTGCCAGTACGACGCAGGGAAAGAGTCAGCCCCAGCATTTT
TRBJ2-3	NA	NA	TRBV7-2	CASSLSKGAGDTQYF	TGTGCCAGCAGCCTCTCAAAGGGGGCGGGGGATACGCAGTATTTT
TRBJ2-7	TRBD1	NA	TRBV7-2	CASSLAGTAQIRYF	TGTGCCAGCAGCTTAGCCGGGACAGCTCAAATTCGGTACTTC
TRBJ1-2	TRBD1	NA	TRBV7-9	CASSPTGEYGYTF	TGTGCCAGCAGCCCAACAGGGGAGTACGGCTACACCTTC
TRBJ2-3	NA	few	TRBV5-1	CASSSEGRAADTQYF	TGCGCCAGCAGCTCCGAAGGACGGGCGGCAGATACGCAGTATTTT
TRBJ2-7	NA	once	TRBV2	CASGQMTYEQYF	TGTGCCAGCGGACAGATGACCTACGAGCAGTACTTC
TRBJ2-3	TRBD2	few	TRBV30	CAWSVPTWTSGTDTQYF	TGTGCCTGGAGTGTTCCGACATGGACTAGCGGCACAGATACGCAGTATTTT
TRBJ1-1	NA	NA	TRBV28	CASCIGGRGYTEAFF	TGTGCCAGCTGTATCGGAGGCAGGGGCTACACTGAAGCTTTCTTT
TRBJ2-7	NA	NA	TRBV29-1	CSVRTATYEQYF	TGCAGCGTTCGGACAGCTACCTACGAGCAGTACTTC
TRBJ1-2	NA	NA	TRBV6-4	CASSATGNGYTF	TGTGCCAGCAGTGCAACAGGGAACGGCTACACCTTC
TRBJ1-1	NA	NA	TRBV28	CASGFTEAFF	TGTGCCAGTGGTTTCACTGAAGCTTTCTTT
TRBJ2-3	TRBD2	NA	TRBV5-4	CASSLDYGGAGTDTQYF	TGTGCCAGCAGCTTGGATTACGGGGGGGCGGGCACAGATACGCAGTATTTT
TRBJ1-2	TRBD1	NA	TRBV7-9	CASSPGTGIYGYTF	TGTGCCAGCAGCCCAGGGACAGGGATCTATGGCTACACCTTC
TRBJ1-2	NA	NA	TRBV6-1	CASSESAGVPNYGYTF	TGTGCCAGCAGTGAATCGGCAGGGGTTCCTAACTATGGCTACACCTTC
TRBJ2-3	NA	NA	TRBV19	CASSIQGGTDTQYF	TGTGCCAGTAGTATTCAGGGAGGCACAGATACGCAGTATTTT
TRBJ2-5	TRBD1	NA	TRBV5-1	CASSGDRVLQETQYF	TGCGCCAGCAGCGGCGACAGGGTCCTCCAAGAGACCCAGTACTTC
TRBJ2-1	NA	NA	TRBV15	CATSRGSPSNEQFF	TGTGCCACCAGCAGAGGGTCCCCCTCCAATGAGCAGTTCTTC
TRBJ1-2	NA	once	TRBV7-2	CASTDLLYGYTF	TGTGCCAGCACAGACCTACTCTATGGCTACACCTTC
TRBJ1-1	TRBD1	NA	TRBV7-2	CASSRPGTGIPGEAFF	TGTGCCAGCAGCCGTCCCGGGACAGGGATCCCCGGTGAAGCTTTCTTT
TRBJ2-5	NA	NA	TRBV7-9	CASSARETQYF	TGTGCCAGCAGCGCCCGGGAGACCCAGTACTTC
TRBJ2-5	TRBD1	NA	TRBV25-1	CASSEFRGQETQYF	TGTGCCAGCAGTGAATTCAGGGGGCAAGAGACCCAGTACTTC